This T cell receptor beta chain was retrieved from a study of blood T cells in healthy people across ages. Trimming stripped 6 bases from V and 1 base from J, with 9 bases between. The CDR3 length is 13 residues. Germline values: CDR1 MNHEY, CDR2 SVGAGI. This clonotype has just a few counts. A second PCR, run for about 7 to 11 cycles, used a sample-barcoded 5' primer plus a J-beta primer mix. One entry per CDR3 protein, called by TCRdb with MiXCR from the 5' RACE reads. This table has roughly 1.5 million distinct CDR3 sequences, less than 45% appearing once. The source of this sequence is a woman between 18 and 30 years old in good health. Material: blood. The V and J genes are TRBV6-5 and TRBJ1-1, with D possibly TRBD1 on 5 matching bases. CDR3 protein: CASRRDGNTEAFF. The DNA for the CDR3 is TGTGCCAGCAGGAGGGACGGGAACACTGAAGCTTTCTTT.